This is a list of T cell receptor beta chains from one sample in a study of T cells in localized non-small cell lung cancer. Measured with immunoSEQ multiplex PCR; TCRdb has only the in-frame clones, and not every one. The table has about 21,000 clones, around 85% seen once; the top ten hold 2% to 3%. The sequences come from peripheral blood, collected before any cancer treatment. These receptor sequences come from a man aged 35 to 69 with stage I lung adenocarcinoma. The CDR3 runs from the conserved cysteine through the conserved F or W. A D gene is named only where the DNA matches it firmly. Part of the rows lack a size; the others show once, few, many or a class for expanded clones.

v_call,d_call,clone_size,j_call,cdr3_nt,cdr3_aa
TRBV13,NA,NA,TRBJ2-7,TGTGCCAGCAGCTGGACCGGGACGGGCCTTGAGCAGTACTTC,CASSWTGTGLEQYF
TRBV5-6,NA,NA,TRBJ2-5,TGTGCCAGCAGCTGGCCTGCTGAGGGCCTAGAGACCCAGTACTTC,CASSWPAEGLETQYF
TRBV4-2,NA,few,TRBJ2-5,TGTGCCAGCAGCCTCGAACGGTTGGAGACCCAGTACTTC,CASSLERLETQYF
TRBV12-2,NA,NA,TRBJ2-2,TGTGCAAGATCAGCGGGAGGGCCAATCGGGGAGCTGTTTTTT,CARSAGGPIGELFF
TRBV4-2,TRBD2,few,TRBJ2-3,TGTGCCAGCAGCCAAGATGGGAGCGGGAGTAGGGGTACGCAGTATTTT,CASSQDGSGSRGTQYF
TRBV29-1,TRBD1,NA,TRBJ2-2,TGCAGCGGCAGACAGGGGGCCTTGAACACCGGGGAGCTGTTTTTT,CSGRQGALNTGELFF
TRBV7-3,NA,NA,TRBJ2-2,TGTGCCAGCAGCTTATGGGGCGGGGAGCTGTTTTTT,CASSLWGGELFF
TRBV11-3,NA,NA,TRBJ2-3,TGTGCCAGCAGCTTTGGCACCGGGGTTTCAGATACGCAGTATTTT,CASSFGTGVSDTQYF
TRBV7-9,NA,NA,TRBJ2-4,TGTGCCAGCAGTAGTAAACAGGGTGCCAAAAACATTCAGTACTTC,CASSSKQGAKNIQYF
TRBV7-2,NA,NA,TRBJ2-3,TGTGCCAGCAGCAACCTAACGTGGTACGCCAACACAGATACGCAGTATTTT,CASSNLTWYANTDTQYF
TRBV5-6,NA,NA,TRBJ1-2,TGTGCCAGCAGCTTATCGATAGGCAACAGCTATGGCTACACCTTC,CASSLSIGNSYGYTF
TRBV9,NA,NA,TRBJ1-3,TGTGCCAGCAGCGTAGGGCCAGGTGCCGGAAACACCATATATTTT,CASSVGPGAGNTIYF
TRBV2,NA,NA,TRBJ1-5,TGTGCCAGCAGTGGGGCCCGAAGGGAGCCCCAGCATTTT,CASSGARREPQHF
TRBV9,NA,NA,TRBJ1-1,TGTGCCAGCAGCGATGGAGGGTCCGGGGAGGCTTTCTTT,CASSDGGSGEAFF
TRBV4-3,NA,once,TRBJ2-7,TGCGCCAGCAGCCAAGAATGGGACACTTTCTCCTACGAGCAGTACTTC,CASSQEWDTFSYEQYF
TRBV5-1,NA,NA,TRBJ2-5,TGCGCCAGCAGCAGTCGGGAGCAAGAGACCCAGTACTTC,CASSSREQETQYF
TRBV15,NA,NA,TRBJ2-5,TGTGCCACCTCTCGACCAGGGGCTAGGCAAGAGACCCAGTACTTC,CATSRPGARQETQYF
TRBV29-1,NA,NA,TRBJ2-5,TGCAGCGGTGGGCAGTACCAAGAGACCCAGTACTTC,CSGGQYQETQYF
TRBV7-2,NA,once,TRBJ1-4,TGTGCCAGCAGCTTAGAAGTCATCGGCGGGGCTAATGAAAAACTGTTTTTT,CASSLEVIGGANEKLFF
TRBV4-2,TRBD2,NA,TRBJ2-1,TGTGCCAGCAGCCGGGCTAGCGGGAGTGGGGACAATGAGCAGTTCTTC,CASSRASGSGDNEQFF
TRBV30,NA,NA,TRBJ1-1,TGTGCCTGGAGTGTACAAGGCCGGGGGGACACTGAAGCTTTCTTT,CAWSVQGRGDTEAFF
TRBV18,TRBD1,NA,TRBJ2-6,TGTGCCAGCTCACCATTCATACCTGAGACAGGGACTGGGGCCAACGTCCTGACTTTC,CASSPFIPETGTGANVLTF
TRBV5-1,TRBD1,NA,TRBJ2-7,TGCGCCAGCTCTTTAACAGGGGGCCCCTACGAGCAGTACTTC,CASSLTGGPYEQYF